These T cell receptor beta chains were read from a single sample in a study of Tregs in tolerant kidney transplant recipients. The protocol was immunoSEQ multiplex PCR, while the TCRdb copy is restricted to in-frame clones and leaves out a portion. In the table there are nearly 95,000 clones, 90% to 95% of which are singletons. The material sequenced was CD4+ T cells from blood, taken before the transplant. The receptors were gathered from a human donor who received a combined kidney and bone marrow transplant. Both conserved end residues are part of each CDR3. D genes are given only for firm matches. The size field is filled for only some rows; it gives once, few, many or a size class.

j_call d_call v_call clone_size cdr3_aa cdr3_nt
TRBJ2-7 NA TRBV19 NA CASIRGHPRMYEQYF TGTGCCAGTATCAGGGGACACCCGAGGATGTACGAGCAGTACTTC
TRBJ1-2 NA TRBV4-2 once CASSQDTGTWNRYGYTF TGTGCCAGCAGCCAGGATACCGGGACATGGAACCGCTATGGCTACACCTTC
TRBJ2-5 NA TRBV11-2 NA CASSLVQGSETQYF TGTGCCAGCAGCTTAGTTCAGGGTTCAGAGACCCAGTACTTC
TRBJ1-6 NA TRBV18 NA CASSPRGSSYNSPLHF TGTGCCAGCTCACCACGGGGCAGCTCCTATAATTCACCCCTCCACTTT
TRBJ2-1 NA TRBV7-2 NA CASSLVVGTSYNEQFF TGTGCCAGCAGCTTAGTGGTGGGCACATCCTACAATGAGCAGTTCTTC
TRBJ1-6 TRBD1 TRBV2 NA CASSADRGYSPLHF TGTGCCAGCAGTGCTGACAGGGGATATTCACCCCTCCACTTT
TRBJ1-2 NA TRBV7-2 NA CASSFTGGGYTF TGTGCCAGCAGCTTCACTGGGGGCGGCTACACCTTC
TRBJ2-3 TRBD2 TRBV7-3 NA CASSIAGSGSDTQYF TGTGCCAGCAGCATAGCGGGTTCCGGCTCAGATACGCAGTATTTT
TRBJ2-7 TRBD2 TRBV4-2 NA CASSHEGTSGGAFSYEQYF TGTGCCAGCAGCCACGAAGGGACTAGCGGGGGGGCGTTCTCCTACGAGCAGTACTTC
TRBJ2-7 NA TRBV15 NA CATSRASYYEQYF TGTGCCACCAGCAGAGCAAGCTACTACGAGCAGTACTTC
TRBJ2-1 TRBD2 TRBV19 NA CASSIGSGRRGSYEQFF TGTGCCAGTAGTATTGGTAGCGGGAGGAGGGGTAGCTATGAGCAGTTCTTC